Sequencing of this T cell receptor (beta chain) was carried out in a study of cytomegalovirus exposure and HLA in healthy donors. The method was immunoSEQ multiplex PCR; TCRdb's version includes in-frame clones alone and lacks a portion of them. The sample comprises around 300,000 clones, about nine tenths of which are singletons, and 1% to 1.5% rests with the top ten. From germline, CDR1 is LGHNA and CDR2 YSLEER. The CDR3 is 14 residues long. Trimming took off 0 bases at V and 0 bases at J, with 4 bases between the two ends. The sequence was obtained from a woman in her twenties or thirties in good health and CMV-seropositive. Sequenced input: PBMCs. The chain couples TRBV4-3 to TRBJ2-3; the D is unclear. The CDR3 loop is CASSQDRSTDTQYF. The CDR3 region has the DNA TGCGCCAGCAGCCAAGATCGAAGCACAGATACGCAGTATTTT.